These 18 T cell receptor beta chains were sequenced from one sample in a study of response to subunit inactivated influenza vaccine. From the RT-PCR reads, TCRdb called clonotypes with MiXCR, one entry per CDR3 protein. The top ten clones hold about 26% of a sample with fewer than 250,000 distinct CDR3 sequences, 14% of them seen once. This sample comprised CD8+ T cells sorted from PBMCs, obtained 5 days after vaccination. The receptors originated from a man in his forties or fifties who received an inactivated influenza vaccine.

This clonotype was counted once. The chain employs TRBV11-2 and TRBJ1-1; TRBD1 might be the D (5 bases). Between the trimmed V and J ends, which lost 1 base and 1 base, there was a span of 10 bases. The CDR3 runs to 15 residues. CDR1 and CDR2 from the germline V gene are SGHAT and FQNNGV. The CDR3 sequence is CASSLAGGRNTEAFF. The DNA for the CDR3 is TGTGCCAGCAGCTTAGCGGGGGGTAGGAACACTGAAGCTTTCTTT.

The chain uses TRBV29-1 and TRBJ2-3, with TRBD1 matching over 7 bases. The CDR3 runs to 18 residues. With V trimmed by 1 base and J by 2 bases, 15 bases remained unmatched. The V gene's germline CDR1 is SQVTM and CDR2 ANQGSEA. The CDR3 nucleotides are TGCAGCGTTGAAGGCCCTCCGCCGAGGGGGCGGACCACAGATACGCAGTATTTT. It translates to CSVEGPPPRGRTTDTQYF.

This clonotype has more than one count but fewer than ten. V usage is TRBV29-1 and J usage is TRBJ2-7; TRBD1 is a possible D gene (5 bases). Germline V lookup: CDR1 SQVTM, CDR2 ANQGSEA. V dropped 0 bases and J dropped 5 bases, with 14 bases sitting between them. The CDR3 is made up of 14 amino acids. The DNA of the CDR3 is TGCAGCGTTGAAGAAAGAGGCAGGGATGACGAGCAGTACTTC. The encoded protein is CSVEERGRDDEQYF.

The J gene is TRBJ2-1, the V gene TRBV28; 8 bases map to TRBD1. From germline, CDR1 is MDHEN and CDR2 SYDVKM. Germline trimming cut 7 bases from V and 3 bases from J; bases unmatched to any gene: 17. The CDR3 has 18 residues. The CDR3, as DNA: TGTGCCAGCACCTCGACAGGGGCCCCTAGGTTAGGCTACAATGAGCAGTTCTTC. Protein: CASTSTGAPRLGYNEQFF.

This clonotype was counted a few times. The V and J genes are TRBV28 and TRBJ2-7; 7 bases agree with TRBD1. V shed 6 bases and J 0 bases; nucleotides not matched to a gene: 17. This CDR3 contains 18 residues. The germline CDR1 and CDR2 sequences are MDHEN and SYDVKM. CDR3 coding DNA: TGTGCCAGCAGCCTAACTCTCCAGGACAGGTACAGCTCCTACGAGCAGTACTTC. It codes for CASSLTLQDRYSSYEQYF.

The chain combines TRBV10-3 with TRBJ2-2; the D is unclear. Germline loops: CDR1 ENHRY, CDR2 SYGVKD. The V gene lost 3 bases and the J gene lost 4 bases, with 9 bases spanning the gap. This CDR3 comprises 14 residues. The chain's CDR3 is CAISDVRVTGELFF. As DNA, the CDR3 is TGTGCCATCAGTGATGTTAGGGTCACCGGGGAGCTGTTTTTT.

The table lists this clonotype with many counts. This rearrangement joins TRBV4-3 to TRBJ1-2, with unresolved D. Germline CDR1 LGHNA, CDR2 YSLEER. With 4 bases removed from V and 4 bases from J, the gap between germline ends came to 13 bases. The CDR3 totals 14 residues. CDR3 nucleotide sequence: TGCGCCAGCAGCCGCAGCGACGGGAGCTATGGCTACACCTTC. Encoded protein: CASSRSDGSYGYTF.

The chain joins TRBV20-1 to TRBJ1-5; D is perhaps TRBD1 (5 bases). CDR3 length equals 14 residues. CDR1 is DFQATT, CDR2 SNEGSKA, per germline (reference sequence). V gave up 1 base and J gave up 9 bases, with 16 bases separating them. Written as DNA, the CDR3 is TGCAGTGCTAGAGTAAGGGACTCCCTCGGGCCCCAGCATTTT. This codes for CSARVRDSLGPQHF.

The sample holds a few counts of this clonotype. The chain couples TRBV15 to TRBJ1-1, with D uncertain. Trimming took 3 bases from V and 0 from J, leaving 8 bases between them. Germline assignment: CDR1 LNHNV and CDR2 YYDKDF (reference sequence). The CDR3 is 14 residues long. The chain's CDR3 is CATSRVGMNTEAFF. The CDR3 DNA is TGTGCCACCAGCAGGGTCGGCATGAACACTGAAGCTTTCTTT.

The table lists this clonotype with a few counts. The chain has TRBV28 and TRBJ2-3; 7 bases map to TRBD1. From germline, CDR1 is MDHEN and CDR2 SYDVKM. V shed 5 bases and J 1 base; nucleotides not matched to a gene: 9. The CDR3 has 16 amino acids. The chain's CDR3 is CASSPLTGSGTDTQYF. The DNA for the CDR3 is TGTGCCAGCAGTCCGCTGACAGGGAGTGGCACAGATACGCAGTATTTT.

V is TRBV12-3 or TRBV12-4 and J is TRBJ1-5; D is undetermined. The length of the CDR3 is 13 residues. V dropped 1 base and J dropped 7 bases, with 8 bases sitting between them. The CDR3 nucleotides are TGTGCCAGCAGTTTAGGCATAAGACAGCCCCAGCATTTT. Translation: CASSLGIRQPQHF.

This rearrangement joins TRBV6-5 to TRBJ2-7, with a possible D match to TRBD2 (7 bases). Trimming removed 6 bases at V and 4 bases at J, with 19 bases between. The CDR3 consists of 15 residues. CDR1 and CDR2 from the germline V gene are MNHEY and SVGAGI. The CDR3 coding sequence is TGTGCCAGCAGCTTAATCAGGGAGGGGGTTTACGAGCAGTACTTC. This gives the protein CASSLIREGVYEQYF.

This clonotype has only a few counts. The rearrangement uses TRBV11-2 and TRBJ2-3, with D unclear. CDR3 length equals 15 residues. Germline V gene sequence: CDR1 SGHAT, CDR2 FQNNGV. V was pared by 4 bases and J by 2 bases, with 13 bases between. CDR3 in amino acids: CASSSYWETTDTQYF. In DNA, the CDR3 is TGTGCCAGCAGCTCTTACTGGGAAACCACAGATACGCAGTATTTT. Using reference TRBV11-2 and TRBJ2-3 for the parts outside the CDR3, the full variable domain is EAGVAQSPRYKIIEKRQSVAFWCNPISGHATLYWYQQILGQGPKLLIQFQNNGVVDDSQLPKDRFSAERLKGVDSTLKIQPAKLEDSAVYLCASSSYWETTDTQYFGPGTRLTVL.

This chain uses TRBV12-3 or TRBV12-4 with TRBJ1-4; D uncertain. With 3 bases removed from V and 3 bases from J, the gap between germline ends came to 11 bases. The CDR3 has 15 amino acids. Written as DNA, the CDR3 is TGTGCCAGCAGTTTCGAACCGTTCGCTAATGAAAAACTGTTTTTT. Its translation: CASSFEPFANEKLFF.

This chain links TRBV28 with TRBJ1-2; TRBD1 matches at 7 bases. V lost 5 bases and J lost 2; bases outside the gene matches: 11. Germline CDR1 reads MDHEN; CDR2 reads SYDVKM. The CDR3 is 16 amino acids. CDR3 region: CASSHPILTGNYGYTF. CDR3 sequence (DNA): TGTGCCAGCAGTCACCCCATCTTGACAGGGAACTATGGCTACACCTTC.

This clonotype has only a few counts. V and J are TRBV7-9 and TRBJ2-5, with D perhaps assigned TRBD1 or TRBD2 (5 bases each). Trimming left V 4 bases short and J 10 bases short, with 22 bases between. The germline V gene encodes CDR1 SEHNR and CDR2 FQNEAQ (reference sequence). This CDR3 contains 15 residues. The CDR3 coding sequence is TGTGCCAGCAGCTGGGGGAGAAAGACCGCCGAGGACCAGTACTTC. Protein sequence: CASSWGRKTAEDQYF. Full variable domain (outside the CDR3, taken from reference TRBV7-9 and TRBJ2-5): DTGVSQNPRHKITKRGQNVTFRCDPISEHNRLYWYRQTLGQGPEFLTYFQNEAQLEKSRLLSDRFSAERPKGSFSTLEIQRTEQGDSAMYLCASSWGRKTAEDQYFGPGTRLLVL.

This clonotype was found a few times. V usage is TRBV7-9 and J usage is TRBJ1-1; 10 bases agree with TRBD1. The CDR3 totals 16 residues. Germline loops: CDR1 SEHNR, CDR2 FQNEAQ (reference sequence). V trimming: 3 bases; J trimming: 0 bases; junction bases outside the gene matches: 4. The CDR3 loop reads CASSLGQGRLNTEAFF. Here the CDR3 DNA reads TGTGCCAGCAGCTTGGGACAGGGGAGGTTGAACACTGAAGCTTTCTTT.

This clonotype was counted many times. The rearrangement uses TRBV7-9 and TRBJ1-4; D possibly corresponds to TRBD1 (5 bases). The CDR3 length is 16 residues. The germline V gene has CDR1 SEHNR and CDR2 FQNEAQ (reference sequence). Trimming removed 0 bases at V and 5 bases at J, with 13 bases between. The CDR3: CASSLAGTASNEKLFF. CDR3 DNA: TGTGCCAGCAGCTTAGCAGGGACCGCCTCCAATGAAAAACTGTTTTTT. The full variable domain, rest sourced from reference TRBV7-9 and TRBJ1-4, is DTGVSQNPRHKITKRGQNVTFRCDPISEHNRLYWYRQTLGQGPEFLTYFQNEAQLEKSRLLSDRFSAERPKGSFSTLEIQRTEQGDSAMYLCASSLAGTASNEKLFFGSGTQLSVL.